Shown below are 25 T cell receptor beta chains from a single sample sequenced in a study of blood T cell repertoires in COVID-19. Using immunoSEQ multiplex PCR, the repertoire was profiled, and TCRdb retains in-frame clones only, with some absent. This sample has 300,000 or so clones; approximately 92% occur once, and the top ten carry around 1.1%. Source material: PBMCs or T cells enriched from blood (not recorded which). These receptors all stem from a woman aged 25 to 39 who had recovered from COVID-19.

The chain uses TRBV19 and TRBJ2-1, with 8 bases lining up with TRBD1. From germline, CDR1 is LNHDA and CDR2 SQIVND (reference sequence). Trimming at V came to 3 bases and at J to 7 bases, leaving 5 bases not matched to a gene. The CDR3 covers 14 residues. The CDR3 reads CASSIQGAGNEQFF. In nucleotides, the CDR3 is TGTGCCAGTAGTATCCAGGGGGCAGGGAATGAGCAGTTCTTC.

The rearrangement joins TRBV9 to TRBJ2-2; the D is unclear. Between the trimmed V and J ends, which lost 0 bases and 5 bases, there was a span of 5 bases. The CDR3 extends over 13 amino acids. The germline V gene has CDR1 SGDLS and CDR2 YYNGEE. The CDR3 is CASSVGTTGELFF. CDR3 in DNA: TGTGCCAGCAGCGTAGGTACAACCGGGGAGCTGTTTTTT. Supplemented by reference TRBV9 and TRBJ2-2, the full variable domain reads DSGVTQTPKHLITATGQRVTLRCSPRSGDLSVYWYQQSLDQGLQFLIQYYNGEERAKGNILERFSAQQFPDLHSELNLSSLELGDSALYFCASSVGTTGELFFGEGSRLTVL.

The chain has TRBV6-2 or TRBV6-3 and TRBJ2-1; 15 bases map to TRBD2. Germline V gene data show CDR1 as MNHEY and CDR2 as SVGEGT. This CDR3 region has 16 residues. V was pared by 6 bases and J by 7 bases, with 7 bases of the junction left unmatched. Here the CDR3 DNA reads TGTGCCAGCAGCAAGGGAGGGACTAGCGGGAGGAATGAGCAGTTCTTC. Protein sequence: CASSKGGTSGRNEQFF.

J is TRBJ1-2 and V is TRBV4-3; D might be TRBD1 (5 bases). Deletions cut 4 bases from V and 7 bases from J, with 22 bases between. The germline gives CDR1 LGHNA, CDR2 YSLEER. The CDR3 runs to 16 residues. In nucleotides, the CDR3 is TGCGCCAGCAGCCGGCGGGCGGGGGAAGGTCTTGGTGGCTACACCTTC. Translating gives CASSRRAGEGLGGYTF.

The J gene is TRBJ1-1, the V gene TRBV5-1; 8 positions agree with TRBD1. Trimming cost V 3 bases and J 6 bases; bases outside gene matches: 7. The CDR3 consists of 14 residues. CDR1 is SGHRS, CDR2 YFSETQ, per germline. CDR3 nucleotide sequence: TGCGCCAGCAGCTCCGGACAGGGTGGGTCTGAAGCTTTCTTT. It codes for CASSSGQGGSEAFF. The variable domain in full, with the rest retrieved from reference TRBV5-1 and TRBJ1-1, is KAGVTQTPRYLIKTRGQQVTLSCSPISGHRSVSWYQQTPGQGLQFLFEYFSETQRNKGNFPGRFSGRQFSNSRSEMNVSTLELGDSALYLCASSSGQGGSEAFFGQGTRLTVV.

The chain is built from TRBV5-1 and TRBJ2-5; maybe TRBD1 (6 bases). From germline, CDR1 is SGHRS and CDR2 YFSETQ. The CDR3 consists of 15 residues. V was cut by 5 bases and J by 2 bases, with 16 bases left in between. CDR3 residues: CASRISPTGQETQYF. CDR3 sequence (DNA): TGCGCCAGCAGGATATCCCCGACAGGACAAGAGACCCAGTACTTC.

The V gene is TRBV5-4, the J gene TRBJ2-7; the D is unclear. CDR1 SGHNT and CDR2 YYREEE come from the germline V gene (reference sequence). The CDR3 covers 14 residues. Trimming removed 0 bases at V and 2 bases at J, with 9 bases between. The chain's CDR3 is CASSLVAATYEQYF. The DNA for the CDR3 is TGTGCCAGCAGCTTGGTGGCGGCTACCTACGAGCAGTACTTC.

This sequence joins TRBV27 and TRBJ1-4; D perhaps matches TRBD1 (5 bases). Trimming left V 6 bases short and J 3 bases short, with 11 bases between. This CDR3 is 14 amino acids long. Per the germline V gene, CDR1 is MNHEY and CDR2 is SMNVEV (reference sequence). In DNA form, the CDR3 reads TGTGCCAGCAGACCAGGGCTTTCTAATGAAAAACTGTTTTTT. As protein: CASRPGLSNEKLFF.

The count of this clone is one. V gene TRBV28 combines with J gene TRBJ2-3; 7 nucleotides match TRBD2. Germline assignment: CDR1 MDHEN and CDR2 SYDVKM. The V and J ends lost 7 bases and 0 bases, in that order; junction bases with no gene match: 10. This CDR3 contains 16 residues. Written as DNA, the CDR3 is TGTGCCAGCACTCTAAGCGGGATAGCTAGCACAGATACGCAGTATTTT. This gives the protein CASTLSGIASTDTQYF.

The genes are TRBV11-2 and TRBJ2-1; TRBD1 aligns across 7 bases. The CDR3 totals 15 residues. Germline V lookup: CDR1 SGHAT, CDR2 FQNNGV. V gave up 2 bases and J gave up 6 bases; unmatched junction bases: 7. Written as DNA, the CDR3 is TGTGCCAGCAGCTTAAATAGAAACAGGGGCAATGAGCAGTTCTTC. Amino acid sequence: CASSLNRNRGNEQFF. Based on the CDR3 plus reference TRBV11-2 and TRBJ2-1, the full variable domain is EAGVAQSPRYKIIEKRQSVAFWCNPISGHATLYWYQQILGQGPKLLIQFQNNGVVDDSQLPKDRFSAERLKGVDSTLKIQPAKLEDSAVYLCASSLNRNRGNEQFFGPGTRLTVL.

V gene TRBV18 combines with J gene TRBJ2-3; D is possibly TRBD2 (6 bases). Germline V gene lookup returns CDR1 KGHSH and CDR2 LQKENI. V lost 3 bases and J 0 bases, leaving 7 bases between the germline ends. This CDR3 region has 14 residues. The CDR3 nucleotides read TGTGCCAGCTCACCTGGGACTAGCACAGATACGCAGTATTTT. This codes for CASSPGTSTDTQYF.

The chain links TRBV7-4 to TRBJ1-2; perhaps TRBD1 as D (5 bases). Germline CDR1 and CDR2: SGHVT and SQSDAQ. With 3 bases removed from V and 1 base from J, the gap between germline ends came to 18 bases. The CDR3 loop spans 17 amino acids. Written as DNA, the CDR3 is TGTGCCAGCAGCTTTTCTCCTTCGGGACTCTATAACTATGGCTACACCTTC. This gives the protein CASSFSPSGLYNYGYTF.

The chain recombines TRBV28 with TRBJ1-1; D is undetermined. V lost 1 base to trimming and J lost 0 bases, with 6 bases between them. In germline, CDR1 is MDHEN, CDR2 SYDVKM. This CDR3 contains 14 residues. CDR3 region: CASSLFNMNTEAFF. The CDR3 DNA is TGTGCCAGCAGTTTATTTAACATGAACACTGAAGCTTTCTTT.

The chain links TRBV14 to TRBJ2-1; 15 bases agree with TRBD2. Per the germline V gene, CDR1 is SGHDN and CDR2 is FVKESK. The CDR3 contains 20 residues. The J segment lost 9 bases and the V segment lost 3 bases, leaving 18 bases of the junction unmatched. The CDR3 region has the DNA TGTGCCAGCAGCCAGCTAATGGTCGCGGGGACTAGCGGGAGGAAAAGTGAGCAGTTCTTC. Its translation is CASSQLMVAGTSGRKSEQFF.

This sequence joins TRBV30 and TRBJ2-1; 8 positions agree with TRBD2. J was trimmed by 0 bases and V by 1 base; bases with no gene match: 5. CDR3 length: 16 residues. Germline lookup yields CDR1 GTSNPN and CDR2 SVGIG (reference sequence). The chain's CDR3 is CAWSELAGFSYNEQFF. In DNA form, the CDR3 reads TGTGCCTGGAGTGAGCTAGCGGGTTTCTCCTACAATGAGCAGTTCTTC.

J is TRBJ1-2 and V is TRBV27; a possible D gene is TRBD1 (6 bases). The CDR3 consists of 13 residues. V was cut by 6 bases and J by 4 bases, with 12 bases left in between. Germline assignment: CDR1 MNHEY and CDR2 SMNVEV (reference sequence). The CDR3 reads CASSPSDSYGYTF. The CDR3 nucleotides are TGTGCCAGCAGCCCTTCGGACAGCTATGGCTACACCTTC.

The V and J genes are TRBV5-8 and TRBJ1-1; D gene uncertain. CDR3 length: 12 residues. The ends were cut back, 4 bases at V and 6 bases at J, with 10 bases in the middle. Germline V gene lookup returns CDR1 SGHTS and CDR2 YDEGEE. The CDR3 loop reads CASSPLRAEAFF. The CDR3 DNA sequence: TGTGCCAGCAGCCCGCTCCGGGCTGAAGCTTTCTTT. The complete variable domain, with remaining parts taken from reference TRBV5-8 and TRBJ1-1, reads EAGVTQSPTHLIKTRGQQATLRCSPISGHTSVYWYQQALGLGLQFLLWYDEGEERNRGNFPPRFSGRQFPNYSSELNVNALELEDSALYLCASSPLRAEAFFGQGTRLTVV.

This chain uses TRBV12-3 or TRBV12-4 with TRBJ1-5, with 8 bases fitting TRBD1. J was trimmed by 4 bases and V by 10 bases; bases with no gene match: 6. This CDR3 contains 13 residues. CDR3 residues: CATGGVPNQPQHF. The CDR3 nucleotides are TGTGCCACAGGGGGCGTACCTAATCAGCCCCAGCATTTT.

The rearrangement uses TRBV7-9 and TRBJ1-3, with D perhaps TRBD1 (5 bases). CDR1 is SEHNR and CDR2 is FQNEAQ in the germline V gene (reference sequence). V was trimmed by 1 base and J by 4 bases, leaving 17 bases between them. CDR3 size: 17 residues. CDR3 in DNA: TGTGCCAGCAGCTTAGGAATTTGGACAAACGAAGGAAACACCATATATTTT. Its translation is CASSLGIWTNEGNTIYF.

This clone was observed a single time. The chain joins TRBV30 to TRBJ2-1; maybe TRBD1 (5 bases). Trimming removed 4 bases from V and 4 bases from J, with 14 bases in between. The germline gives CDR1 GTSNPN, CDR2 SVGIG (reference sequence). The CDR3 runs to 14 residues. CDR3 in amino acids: CAWTVGRGYNEQFF. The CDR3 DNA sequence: TGTGCCTGGACCGTGGGGCGAGGATACAATGAGCAGTTCTTC.

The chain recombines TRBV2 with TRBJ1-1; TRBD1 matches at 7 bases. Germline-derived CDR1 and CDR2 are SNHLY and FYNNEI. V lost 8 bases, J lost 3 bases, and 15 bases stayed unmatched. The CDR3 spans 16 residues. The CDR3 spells CASVPTGTGGHTEAFF. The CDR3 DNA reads TGTGCCAGCGTCCCGACAGGGACTGGGGGCCACACTGAAGCTTTCTTT.

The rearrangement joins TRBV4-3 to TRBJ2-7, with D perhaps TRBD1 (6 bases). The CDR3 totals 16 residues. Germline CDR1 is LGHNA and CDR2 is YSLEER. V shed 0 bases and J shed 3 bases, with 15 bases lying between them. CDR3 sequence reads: CASSQDHGQTIYEQYF. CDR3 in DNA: TGCGCCAGCAGCCAAGATCACGGACAGACAATCTACGAGCAGTACTTC.

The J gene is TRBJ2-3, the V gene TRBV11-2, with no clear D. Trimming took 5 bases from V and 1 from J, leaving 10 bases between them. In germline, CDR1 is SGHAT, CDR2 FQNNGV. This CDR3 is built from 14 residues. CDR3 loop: CASSDPRGTDTQYF. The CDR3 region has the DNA TGTGCCAGCAGCGACCCCCGGGGCACAGATACGCAGTATTTT.

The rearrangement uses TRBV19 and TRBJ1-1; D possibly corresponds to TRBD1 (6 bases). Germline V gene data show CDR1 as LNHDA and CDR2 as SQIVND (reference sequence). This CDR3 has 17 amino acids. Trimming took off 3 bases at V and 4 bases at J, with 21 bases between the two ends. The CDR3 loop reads CASSMDAGAPYSTEAFF. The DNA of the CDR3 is TGTGCCAGTAGTATGGATGCAGGGGCTCCCTATAGCACTGAAGCTTTCTTT.

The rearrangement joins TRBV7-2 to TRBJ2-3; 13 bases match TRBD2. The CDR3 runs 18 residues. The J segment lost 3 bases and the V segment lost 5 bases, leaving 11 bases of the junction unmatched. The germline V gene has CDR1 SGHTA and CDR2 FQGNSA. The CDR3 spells CASSPLSWTSGSTDTQYF. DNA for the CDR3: TGTGCCAGCAGCCCCCTGAGTTGGACTAGCGGGAGTACAGATACGCAGTATTTT.